What follows describes a single T cell receptor (beta chain). Its antigen remains unknown. This specimen comes from a study of CXCR3-negative and CXCR3-positive naive CD8 T cells. Study outcomes and limitations: CXCR3-positive naive cells had more hydrophobic TRB CDR3s than CXCR3-negative naive cells. Both of the naive subsets showed about the same high diversity, but memory CD8+ cells had much less. For the naive subsets, surface CD5 was similar, and TCR strength was inferred from TRB CDR3 properties.

CDR1 is MNHEY and CDR2 is SMNVEV in the germline V gene (reference sequence). The CDR3 totals 14 residues. Through 5' RACE with UMI labels, the TRB cDNA libraries were prepared. No DNA is given; TCRdb re-called the 5' RACE reads and lists each CDR3 protein once. The sample includes thousands of distinct CDR3 sequences. The rearrangement uses TRBV27 and TRBJ1-5; TCRdb names TRBD1, which stays unverified in the absence of DNA. The clonotype comes from a human donor in good health. Some clones in this sample may be carry-over from other donors' samples. Material: naive CXCR3- CD8+ T cells from blood. Regarding subset: CD45RO-CCR7+CD27+CD95- naive CD8+ T cells lacking CXCR3 (TNR3-). Here the CDR3 reads CAAGRGPEYQPQHF.